The 3 T cell receptor beta chains below were found in one sample sequenced in a study of identical twins. Each CDR3 protein is one row after TCRdb ran MiXCR on the 5' RACE reads. The sample holds 1.5 million to 2 million distinct CDR3 sequences, less than 40% seen once. Specimen: cord blood. The receptors were gathered from a newborn girl in good health.

V gene TRBV4-2 combines with J gene TRBJ2-5; the match to TRBD1 covers 7 bases. After removal of 1 base from V and 0 bases from J, the junction contained 5 bases not matched to a gene. Germline V CDR1 and CDR2: LGHNA, YNFKEQ. This CDR3 spans 16 amino acids. Here the CDR3 reads CASSQATGAHQETQYF. DNA of the CDR3: TGTGCCAGCAGCCAAGCAACAGGGGCTCACCAAGAGACCCAGTACTTC.

The chain carries TRBV20-1 and TRBJ2-1; perhaps D is TRBD1 or TRBD2 (6 bases each). The J call may not be correct, given that the DNA end is closer to TRBJ2-7. This CDR3 spans 13 amino acids. CDR1 is DFQATT, CDR2 SNEGSKA, per germline (reference sequence). This CDR3 reads CSAIGGSYNEQYF. The CDR3 bases are TGCAGTGCTATCGGGGGCTCCTACAATGAGCAGTACTTC.

In this sample, this clonotype turned up a few times. The chain recombines TRBV28 with TRBJ2-7; tentative D call: TRBD1 (5 bases). The V gene's germline CDR1 is MDHEN and CDR2 SYDVKM. The CDR3 is 15 amino acids. Trimming stripped 5 bases from V and 5 bases from J, with 19 bases between. CDR3 DNA sequence: TGTGCCAGCAGTCCCCTCCCAGGGTCTATCCACGAGCAGTACTTC. The encoded protein is CASSPLPGSIHEQYF.